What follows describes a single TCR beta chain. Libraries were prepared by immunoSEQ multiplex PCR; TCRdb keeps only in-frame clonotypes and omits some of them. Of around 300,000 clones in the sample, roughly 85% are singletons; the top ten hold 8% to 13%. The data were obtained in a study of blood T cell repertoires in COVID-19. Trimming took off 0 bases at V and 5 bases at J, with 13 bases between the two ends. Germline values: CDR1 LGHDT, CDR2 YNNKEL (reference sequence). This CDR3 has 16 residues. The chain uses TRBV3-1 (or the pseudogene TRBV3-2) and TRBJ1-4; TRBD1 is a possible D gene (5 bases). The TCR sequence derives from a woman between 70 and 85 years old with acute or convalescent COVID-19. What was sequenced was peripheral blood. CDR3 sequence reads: CASSQDRGGTNEKLFF. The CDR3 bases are TGTGCCAGCAGCCAAGATCGCGGGGGGACCAATGAAAAACTGTTTTTT.